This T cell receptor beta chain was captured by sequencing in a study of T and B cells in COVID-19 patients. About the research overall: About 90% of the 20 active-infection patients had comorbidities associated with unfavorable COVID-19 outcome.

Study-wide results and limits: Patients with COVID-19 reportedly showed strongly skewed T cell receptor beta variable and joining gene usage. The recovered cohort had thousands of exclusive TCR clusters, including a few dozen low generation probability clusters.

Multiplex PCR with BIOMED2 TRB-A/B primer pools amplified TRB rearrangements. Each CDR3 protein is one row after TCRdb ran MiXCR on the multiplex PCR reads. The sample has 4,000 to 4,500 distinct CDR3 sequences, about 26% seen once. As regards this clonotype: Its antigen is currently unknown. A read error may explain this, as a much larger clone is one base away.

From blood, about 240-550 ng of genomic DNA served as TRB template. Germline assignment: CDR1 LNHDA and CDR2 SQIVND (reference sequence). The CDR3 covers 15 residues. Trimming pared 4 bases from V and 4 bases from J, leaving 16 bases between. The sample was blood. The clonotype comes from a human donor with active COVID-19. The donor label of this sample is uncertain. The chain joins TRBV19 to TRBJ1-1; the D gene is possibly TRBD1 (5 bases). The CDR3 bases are TGTGCCAGTAGTAAATCCGCAGCGGGGCGCACTGAAGCTTTCTTT. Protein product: CASSKSAAGRTEAFF.